This T cell receptor (beta chain) derives from a study of immune cell composition in non-small cell lung cancer. Germline CDR1 is SGHNT and CDR2 is YYREEE (reference sequence). The CDR3 length is 13 residues. V was shortened by 1 base and J by 2 bases, with 7 bases between the two germline ends. Normal lung sampling was at least 3 cm from the tumour, as distant as possible. Sequencing used immunoSEQ multiplex PCR; TCRdb keeps in-frame clones, though not all of them. The profile shows thousands of clones, 67% of them singletons. The chain couples TRBV5-4 to TRBJ2-7, with D tentatively TRBD1 (6 bases). The sequencing input was non-adjacent lung tissue. The receptor was isolated from a human donor with non-small cell lung cancer. CDR3 residues: CASSLRGTYEQYF. DNA of the CDR3: TGTGCCAGCAGCTTGAGGGGGACCTACGAGCAGTACTTC.